This T cell receptor (beta chain) was identified during a study of metastatic and nonmetastatic thyroid tumors. Turning to the study itself: Where malignant and benign thyroid patients were concerned, repertoires were compared across blood and tumor or nodule tissue.

General observations from the study: Patients with malignant thyroid tumors reportedly had significantly higher TCR beta diversity than those with benign nodules, in blood and tumor.

Trimming cost V 4 bases and J 7 bases; bases outside gene matches: 11. Germline V gives CDR1 SGHRS, CDR2 YFSETQ. CDR3 size: 15 residues. Each patient came to thyroid surgery without any prior treatment (of any kind). This clone ranks as medium-sized. Antigen unknown. Authors' data handling: Researchers built a distant-metastasis classifier for papillary thyroid cancer that drew on CDR3 differences across clinicopathological groups. TCRdb re-called clones via MiXCR from the PCR reads. These V and J calls derive from TCRdb rather than the authors' analysis. The data hold some 21,000 clones, with about 25% observed a single time.

This receptor was identified in a female donor with papillary thyroid cancer or a benign thyroid nodule (not recorded which). Some clones in this sample may be carry-over from other donors' samples. Sequenced material: blood. This chain uses TRBV5-1 with TRBJ1-2, with TRBD1 matching 9 bases. CDR3 residues: CASSIWDRAVFGYTF. In nucleotides, the CDR3 is TGCGCCAGCAGCATATGGGACAGGGCAGTATTTGGCTACACCTTC.